Below, one T cell receptor (beta chain) is given with its context. Its antigen is not identified. TCRdb keeps only in-frame clones here, not all; method: immunoSEQ multiplex PCR. The sample consists of approximately 160,000 clones, more than 85% of them appearing once. These data belong to a study of T cell responses to AZD1222 COVID-19 vaccine. Unmatched junction bases numbered 4, after V lost 4 bases and J lost 3 bases. The length of the CDR3 is 15 residues. Germline lookup yields CDR1 MNHEY and CDR2 SVGAGI. Points from the study as a whole: Spike regions recognized by vaccine-associated CD4 TCRs spanned the protein, led by 160-218 and 743-854. Recipients of AZD1222 seropositive at baseline numbered only 5 or 6.

Sample: peripheral blood, taken on day 0 of AZD1222 vaccination. The receptor's source is an adult in good health. V gene TRBV6-5 combines with J gene TRBJ2-7; 12 nucleotides line up with TRBD1. CDR3 protein: CASSWGTGGGYEQYF. CDR3 in DNA: TGTGCCAGCAGTTGGGGGACAGGGGGCGGCTACGAGCAGTACTTC.